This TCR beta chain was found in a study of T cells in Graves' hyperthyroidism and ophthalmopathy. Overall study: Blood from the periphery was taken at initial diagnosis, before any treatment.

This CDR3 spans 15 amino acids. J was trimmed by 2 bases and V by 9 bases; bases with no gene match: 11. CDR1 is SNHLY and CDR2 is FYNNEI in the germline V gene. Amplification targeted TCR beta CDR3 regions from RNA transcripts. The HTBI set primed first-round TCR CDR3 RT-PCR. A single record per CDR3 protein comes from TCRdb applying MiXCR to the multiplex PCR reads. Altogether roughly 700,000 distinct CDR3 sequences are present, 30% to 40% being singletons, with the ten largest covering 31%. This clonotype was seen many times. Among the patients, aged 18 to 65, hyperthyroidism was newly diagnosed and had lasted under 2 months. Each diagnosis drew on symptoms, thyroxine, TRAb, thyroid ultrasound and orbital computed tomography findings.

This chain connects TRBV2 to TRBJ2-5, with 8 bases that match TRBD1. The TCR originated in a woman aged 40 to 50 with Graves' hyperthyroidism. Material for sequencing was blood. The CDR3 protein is CASSARQGHQETQYF. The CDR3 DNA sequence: TGTGCCAGTTCGGCGAGACAGGGGCATCAAGAGACCCAGTACTTC. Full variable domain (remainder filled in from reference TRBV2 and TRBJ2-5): EPEVTQTPSHQVTQMGQEVILRCVPISNHLYFYWYRQILGQKVEFLVSFYNNEISEKSEIFDDQFSVERPDGSNFTLKIRSTKLEDSAMYFCASSARQGHQETQYFGPGTRLLVL.